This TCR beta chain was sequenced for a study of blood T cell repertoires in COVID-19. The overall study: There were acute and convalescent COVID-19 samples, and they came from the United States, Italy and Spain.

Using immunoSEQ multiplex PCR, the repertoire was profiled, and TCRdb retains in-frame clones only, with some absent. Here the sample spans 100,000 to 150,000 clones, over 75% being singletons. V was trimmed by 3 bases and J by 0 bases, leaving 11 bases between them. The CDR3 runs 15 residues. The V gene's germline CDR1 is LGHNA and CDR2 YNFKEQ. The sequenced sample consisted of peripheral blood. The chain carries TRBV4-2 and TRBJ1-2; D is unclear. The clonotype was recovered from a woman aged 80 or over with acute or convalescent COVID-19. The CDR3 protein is CASSHQHDSNYGYTF. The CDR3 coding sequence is TGTGCCAGCAGCCACCAACACGATTCTAACTATGGCTACACCTTC.